This T cell receptor (beta chain) is from a study of blood T cells in healthy people across ages. Of note for this clonotype: At one end the junction does not follow the germline gene, possibly because of a read error.

Germline loops: CDR1 SEHNR, CDR2 FQNEAQ (reference sequence). The CDR3 is made up of 14 amino acids. Primed by a sample-barcoded 5' primer and a J-beta primer mix, a second PCR proceeded for roughly 7 to 11 cycles. TCRdb itself ran the 5' RACE reads through MiXCR, one entry per CDR3 protein. This sample has 1.5 million to 2 million distinct CDR3 sequences, with roughly 30% found just once. The TCR was taken from a woman younger than 45 in good health. Sequencing used blood. This sequence joins TRBV7-9 and TRBJ2-1; tentatively, D is TRBD1 (6 bases). CDR3 bases: TGTGCCGGCAGCTTAGCCGGACAGCTTAATGAGCAGTTCTTC. It yields the protein CAGSLAGQLNEQFF.